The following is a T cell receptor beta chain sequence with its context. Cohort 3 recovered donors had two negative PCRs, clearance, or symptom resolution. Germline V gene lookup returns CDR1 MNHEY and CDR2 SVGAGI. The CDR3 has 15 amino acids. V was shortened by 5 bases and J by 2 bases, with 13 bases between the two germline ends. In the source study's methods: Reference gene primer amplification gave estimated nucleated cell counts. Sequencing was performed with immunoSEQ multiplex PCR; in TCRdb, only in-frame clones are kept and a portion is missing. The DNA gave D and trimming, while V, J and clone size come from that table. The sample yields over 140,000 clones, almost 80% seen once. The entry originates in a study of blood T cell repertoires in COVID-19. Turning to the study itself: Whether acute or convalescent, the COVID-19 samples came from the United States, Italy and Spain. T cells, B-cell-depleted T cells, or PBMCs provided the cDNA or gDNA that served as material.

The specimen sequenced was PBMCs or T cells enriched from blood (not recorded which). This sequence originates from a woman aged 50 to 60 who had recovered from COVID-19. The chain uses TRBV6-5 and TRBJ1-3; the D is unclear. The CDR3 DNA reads TGTGCCAGCAGTACTCCCCGGAGGGCTGGAAACACCATATATTTT. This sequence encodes CASSTPRRAGNTIYF.